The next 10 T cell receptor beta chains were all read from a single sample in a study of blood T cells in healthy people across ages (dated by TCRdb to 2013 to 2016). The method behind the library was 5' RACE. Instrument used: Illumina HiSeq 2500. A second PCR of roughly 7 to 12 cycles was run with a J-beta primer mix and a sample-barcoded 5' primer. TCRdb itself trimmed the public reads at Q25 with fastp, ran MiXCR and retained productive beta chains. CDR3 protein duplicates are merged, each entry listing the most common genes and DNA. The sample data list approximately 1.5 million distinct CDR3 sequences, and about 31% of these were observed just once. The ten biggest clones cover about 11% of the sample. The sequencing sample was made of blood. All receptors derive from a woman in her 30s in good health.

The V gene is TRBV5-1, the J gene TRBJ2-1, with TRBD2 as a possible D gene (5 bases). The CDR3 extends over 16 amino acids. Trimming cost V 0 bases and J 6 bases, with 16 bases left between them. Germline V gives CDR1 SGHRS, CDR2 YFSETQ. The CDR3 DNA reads TGCGCCAGCAGCTTGGAGAGCGGAGGATGGTCCAATGAGCAGTTCTTC. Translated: CASSLESGGWSNEQFF.

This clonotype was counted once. DNA for the CDR3: TGCGCCAGCAGCCTGGGGGACAGGTTGGGCAGTCAGCCCCAGCATTTT. Encoded protein: CASSLGDRLGSQPQHF. The rearrangement links TRBV4-1 to TRBJ1-5, with 8 bases matching TRBD1. Trimming cost V 4 bases and J 6 bases; bases outside gene matches: 11. Per the germline V gene, CDR1 is MGHRA and CDR2 is YSYEKL. The CDR3 loop spans 16 amino acids.

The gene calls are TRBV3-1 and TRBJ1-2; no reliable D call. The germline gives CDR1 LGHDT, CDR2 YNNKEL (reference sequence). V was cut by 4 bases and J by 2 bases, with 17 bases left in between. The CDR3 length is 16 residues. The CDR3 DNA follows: TGTGCCAGCAGCCCCAGGTGGGGAGAAATAAACTATGGCTACACCTTC. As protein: CASSPRWGEINYGYTF.

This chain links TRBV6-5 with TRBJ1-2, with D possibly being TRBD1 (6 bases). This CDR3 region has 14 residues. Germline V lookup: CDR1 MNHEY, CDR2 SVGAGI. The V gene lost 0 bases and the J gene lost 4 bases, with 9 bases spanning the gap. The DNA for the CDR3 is TGTGCCAGCAGTTACTCCTCGGGGGCCTATGGCTACACCTTC. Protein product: CASSYSSGAYGYTF.

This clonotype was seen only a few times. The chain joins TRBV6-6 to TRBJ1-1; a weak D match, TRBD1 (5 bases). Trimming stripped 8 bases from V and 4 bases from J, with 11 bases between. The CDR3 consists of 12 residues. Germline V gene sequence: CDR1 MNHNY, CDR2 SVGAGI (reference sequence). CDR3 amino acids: CASSKGITEAFF. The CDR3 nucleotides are TGTGCCAGCTCCAAGGGGATCACTGAAGCTTTCTTT.

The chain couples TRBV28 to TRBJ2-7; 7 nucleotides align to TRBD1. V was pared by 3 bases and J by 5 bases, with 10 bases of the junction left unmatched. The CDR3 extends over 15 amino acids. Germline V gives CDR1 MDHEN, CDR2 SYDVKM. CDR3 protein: CASSLPRTGRHEQYF. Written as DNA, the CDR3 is TGTGCCAGCAGTTTGCCCCGGACAGGACGACACGAGCAGTACTTC.

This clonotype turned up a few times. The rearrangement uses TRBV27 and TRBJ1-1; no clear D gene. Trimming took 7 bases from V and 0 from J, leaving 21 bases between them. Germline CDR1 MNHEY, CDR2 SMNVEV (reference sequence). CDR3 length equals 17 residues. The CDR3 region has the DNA TGTGCCAGCACCGCAAAGGGTCCTTATTCCATGAACACTGAAGCTTTCTTT. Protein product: CASTAKGPYSMNTEAFF.

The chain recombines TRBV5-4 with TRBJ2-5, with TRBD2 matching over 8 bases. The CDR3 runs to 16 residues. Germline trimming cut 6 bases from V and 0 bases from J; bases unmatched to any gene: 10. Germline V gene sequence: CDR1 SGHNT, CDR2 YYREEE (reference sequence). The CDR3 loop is CASNSGGSDYQETQYF. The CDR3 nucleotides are TGTGCCAGCAACTCGGGGGGGTCGGACTACCAAGAGACCCAGTACTTC.

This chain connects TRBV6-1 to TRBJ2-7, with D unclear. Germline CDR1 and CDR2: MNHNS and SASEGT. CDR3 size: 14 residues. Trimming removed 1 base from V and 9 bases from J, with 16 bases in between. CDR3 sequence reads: CASSEVDAATGQYF. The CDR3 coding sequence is TGTGCCAGCAGTGAAGTTGACGCCGCTACGGGGCAGTACTTC.

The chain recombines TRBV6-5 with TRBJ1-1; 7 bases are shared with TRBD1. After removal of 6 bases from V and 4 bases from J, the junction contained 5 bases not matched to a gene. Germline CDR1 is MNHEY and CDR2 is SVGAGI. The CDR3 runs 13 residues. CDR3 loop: CASRETGSTEAFF. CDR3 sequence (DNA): TGTGCCAGCAGAGAGACAGGGAGCACTGAAGCTTTCTTT.